The rows below give T cell receptor beta chains drawn from one sample of a study of blood T cell repertoires in COVID-19. Only in-frame clones appear in the TCRdb table, and some are missing; sequencing was by immunoSEQ multiplex PCR. Here the sample spans about 71,000 clones, roughly nine tenths being singletons. The sequencing sample was made of peripheral blood. The receptor source for this set is a middle-aged man with acute or convalescent COVID-19. CDR3s include the opening cysteine and the closing phenylalanine or tryptophan. Each record gives: clone size, J gene, D gene, V gene, CDR3 protein, CDR3 DNA. D genes are given only for firm matches. Some rows mark clone size as missing; the rest say once, few, many or name a class of expanded clone.

abundance: once
j_gene: TRBJ2-3
d_gene: NA
v_gene: TRBV24-1
CDR3aa: CATSVSRSLADTQYF
CDR3nt: TGTGCCACCAGTGTTTCGAGGTCGCTCGCAGATACGCAGTATTTT

abundance: NA
j_gene: TRBJ2-3
d_gene: TRBD2
v_gene: TRBV9
CDR3aa: CASSVSGTSGTDTQYF
CDR3nt: TGTGCCAGCAGCGTCTCCGGGACTAGCGGCACAGATACGCAGTATTTT

abundance: once
j_gene: TRBJ1-2
d_gene: TRBD1
v_gene: TRBV7-9
CDR3aa: CASSPRQGAGYGYTF
CDR3nt: TGTGCCAGCAGCCCTAGACAGGGGGCTGGGTATGGCTACACCTTC

abundance: NA
j_gene: TRBJ2-1
d_gene: TRBD1
v_gene: TRBV29-1
CDR3aa: CSVRGTGVYNEQFF
CDR3nt: TGCAGCGTTCGAGGGACAGGGGTATACAATGAGCAGTTCTTC

abundance: NA
j_gene: TRBJ2-1
d_gene: NA
v_gene: TRBV21-1
CDR3aa: CASSKNGTESHPTYNEQFF
CDR3nt: TGTGCCAGCAGCAAAAATGGGACTGAGTCCCACCCAACCTACAATGAGCAGTTCTTC

abundance: NA
j_gene: TRBJ1-2
d_gene: NA
v_gene: TRBV7-2
CDR3aa: CASSLAGQANYGYTF
CDR3nt: TGTGCCAGCAGCTTAGCTGGCCAGGCTAACTATGGCTACACCTTC

abundance: NA
j_gene: TRBJ2-3
d_gene: NA
v_gene: TRBV4-3
CDR3aa: CASSLRPTNRGTDTQYF
CDR3nt: TGCGCCAGCAGCCTAAGACCGACGAACCGGGGCACAGATACGCAGTATTTT

abundance: NA
j_gene: TRBJ2-7
d_gene: TRBD1
v_gene: TRBV28
CDR3aa: CASRDSTHEQYF
CDR3nt: TGTGCCAGCCGGGACAGTACACACGAGCAGTACTTC

abundance: NA
j_gene: TRBJ2-2
d_gene: TRBD1
v_gene: TRBV7-2
CDR3aa: CASSFGPGTANTGELFF
CDR3nt: TGTGCCAGCAGCTTCGGACCCGGGACAGCGAACACCGGGGAGCTGTTTTTT

abundance: NA
j_gene: TRBJ2-5
d_gene: TRBD2
v_gene: TRBV30
CDR3aa: CAWSPGLAGIQETQYF
CDR3nt: TGTGCCTGGAGTCCGGGACTAGCGGGGATCCAAGAGACCCAGTACTTC

abundance: NA
j_gene: TRBJ1-2
d_gene: TRBD1
v_gene: TRBV11-2
CDR3aa: CASSSSTSQGAEDGYTF
CDR3nt: TGTGCCAGCAGCTCGAGTACCTCACAGGGGGCGGAGGATGGCTACACCTTC

abundance: NA
j_gene: TRBJ2-5
d_gene: NA
v_gene: TRBV25-1
CDR3aa: CASMSTEDRKETQYF
CDR3nt: TGTGCCAGCATGTCCACAGAAGATAGGAAAGAGACCCAGTACTTC

abundance: NA
j_gene: TRBJ1-5
d_gene: NA
v_gene: TRBV24-1
CDR3aa: CATSDHGEGNQPQHF
CDR3nt: TGTGCCACCAGTGATCATGGGGAGGGCAATCAGCCCCAGCATTTT

abundance: NA
j_gene: TRBJ1-6
d_gene: NA
v_gene: TRBV6-5
CDR3aa: CASSQTQSHSPLHF
CDR3nt: TGTGCCAGCAGCCAGACACAATCCCATTCACCCCTCCACTTT

abundance: NA
j_gene: TRBJ2-1
d_gene: NA
v_gene: TRBV14
CDR3aa: CASSQLGGASSYNEQFF
CDR3nt: TGTGCCAGCAGCCAATTGGGGGGGGCGAGCTCCTACAATGAGCAGTTCTTC

abundance: NA
j_gene: TRBJ2-2
d_gene: TRBD2
v_gene: TRBV5-6
CDR3aa: CASSLGLAGVSGELFF
CDR3nt: TGTGCCAGCAGCCTGGGACTAGCGGGAGTTTCCGGGGAGCTGTTTTTT

abundance: NA
j_gene: TRBJ2-1
d_gene: NA
v_gene: TRBV21-1
CDR3aa: CASSKGIGLRDRDNEQFF
CDR3nt: TGTGCCAGCAGCAAAGGAATAGGCTTAAGGGACAGAGACAATGAGCAGTTCTTC

abundance: NA
j_gene: TRBJ1-5
d_gene: TRBD1
v_gene: TRBV27
CDR3aa: CASSLQGAQGQPQHF
CDR3nt: TGTGCCAGCAGCTTGCAGGGGGCGCAGGGCCAGCCCCAGCATTTT

abundance: NA
j_gene: TRBJ2-5
d_gene: TRBD2
v_gene: TRBV3-1/TRBV3-2
CDR3aa: CASSQEDPELAGFQETQYF
CDR3nt: TGTGCCAGCAGCCAAGAGGATCCCGAACTAGCGGGATTCCAAGAGACCCAGTACTTC

abundance: NA
j_gene: TRBJ1-2
d_gene: NA
v_gene: TRBV10-3
CDR3aa: CAISEDNNYGYTF
CDR3nt: TGTGCCATCAGTGAGGACAATAACTATGGCTACACCTTC

abundance: NA
j_gene: TRBJ1-2
d_gene: NA
v_gene: TRBV30
CDR3aa: CAWTRGEGPYGYTF
CDR3nt: TGTGCCTGGACCCGAGGTGAGGGCCCCTATGGCTACACCTTC

abundance: NA
j_gene: TRBJ2-6
d_gene: NA
v_gene: TRBV7-8
CDR3aa: CASSLERFSGANVLTF
CDR3nt: TGTGCCAGCAGCTTGGAGAGGTTCTCTGGGGCCAACGTCCTGACTTTC

abundance: NA
j_gene: TRBJ1-5
d_gene: NA
v_gene: TRBV30
CDR3aa: CAWSLPDQPQHF
CDR3nt: TGTGCCTGGAGTTTACCGGATCAGCCCCAGCATTTT

abundance: NA
j_gene: TRBJ1-1
d_gene: NA
v_gene: TRBV13
CDR3aa: CASSLANTEAFF
CDR3nt: TGTGCCAGCAGCTTAGCTAACACTGAAGCTTTCTTT

abundance: NA
j_gene: TRBJ1-1
d_gene: NA
v_gene: TRBV29-1
CDR3aa: CSVTDKSEAFF
CDR3nt: TGCAGCGTTACAGACAAGTCTGAAGCTTTCTTT

abundance: few
j_gene: TRBJ1-3
d_gene: NA
v_gene: TRBV11-3
CDR3aa: CASSLAGFGNTIYF
CDR3nt: TGTGCCAGCAGCTTAGCAGGCTTTGGAAACACCATATATTTT

abundance: NA
j_gene: TRBJ1-4
d_gene: TRBD1
v_gene: TRBV5-1
CDR3aa: CASRRDSVAEKLFF
CDR3nt: TGCGCCAGCCGCCGGGACAGTGTGGCCGAAAAACTGTTTTTT

abundance: NA
j_gene: TRBJ1-5
d_gene: NA
v_gene: TRBV30
CDR3aa: CAWGPGGLGVSNQPQHF
CDR3nt: TGTGCCTGGGGGCCGGGGGGTTTAGGAGTAAGCAATCAGCCCCAGCATTTT

abundance: NA
j_gene: TRBJ1-5
d_gene: TRBD1
v_gene: TRBV19
CDR3aa: CASSGQYSNQPQHF
CDR3nt: TGTGCCAGTTCGGGACAGTATAGCAATCAGCCCCAGCATTTT

abundance: NA
j_gene: TRBJ1-1
d_gene: NA
v_gene: TRBV21-1
CDR3aa: CASTSQGALVLANTEAFF
CDR3nt: TGTGCCAGCACCTCACAGGGGGCCCTCGTCCTAGCGAACACTGAAGCTTTCTTT

abundance: few
j_gene: TRBJ1-3
d_gene: TRBD1
v_gene: TRBV15
CDR3aa: CATSDRVSGNTIYF
CDR3nt: TGTGCCACCAGCGACAGGGTTTCTGGAAACACCATATATTTT

abundance: NA
j_gene: TRBJ1-5
d_gene: TRBD1
v_gene: TRBV19
CDR3aa: CASSLRGQPNQPQHF
CDR3nt: TGTGCCAGTAGTTTGAGGGGACAGCCAAATCAGCCCCAGCATTTT

abundance: NA
j_gene: TRBJ1-3
d_gene: TRBD1
v_gene: TRBV6-6
CDR3aa: CASRPGGRRSGNTIYF
CDR3nt: TGTGCCAGCAGACCAGGGGGCCGCCGCTCTGGAAACACCATATATTTT

abundance: NA
j_gene: TRBJ1-5
d_gene: TRBD1
v_gene: TRBV27
CDR3aa: CASSPGTGAISNQPQHF
CDR3nt: TGTGCCAGCAGTCCAGGGACAGGGGCGATTTCCAATCAGCCCCAGCATTTT

abundance: NA
j_gene: TRBJ2-5
d_gene: NA
v_gene: TRBV7-7
CDR3aa: CASSRLVSETQYF
CDR3nt: TGTGCCAGCAGCCGACTAGTCTCGGAGACCCAGTACTTC

abundance: NA
j_gene: TRBJ1-1
d_gene: NA
v_gene: TRBV10-1
CDR3aa: CASSPRGNTEAFF
CDR3nt: TGCGCCAGCAGTCCCAGGGGGAACACTGAAGCTTTCTTT

abundance: few
j_gene: TRBJ2-7
d_gene: TRBD2
v_gene: TRBV5-6
CDR3aa: CASSPTRRGRGKGNEQYF
CDR3nt: TGTGCCAGCAGCCCCACGCGGCGGGGGAGGGGCAAGGGAAACGAGCAGTACTTC

abundance: NA
j_gene: TRBJ1-1
d_gene: NA
v_gene: TRBV11-3
CDR3aa: CASSWRRQNEAFF
CDR3nt: TGTGCCAGCAGCTGGCGGCGACAGAATGAAGCTTTCTTT

abundance: NA
j_gene: TRBJ1-3
d_gene: TRBD1
v_gene: TRBV7-8
CDR3aa: CASSLGDRGGNTIYF
CDR3nt: TGTGCCAGCAGCTTAGGGGACAGGGGTGGAAACACCATATATTTT

abundance: NA
j_gene: TRBJ1-5
d_gene: TRBD1
v_gene: TRBV6-5
CDR3aa: CASSSRTGGNQPQHF
CDR3nt: TGTGCCAGCAGTTCCCGGACAGGGGGGAATCAGCCCCAGCATTTT

abundance: NA
j_gene: TRBJ1-5
d_gene: NA
v_gene: TRBV21-1
CDR3aa: CASSVRQGMSNQPQHF
CDR3nt: TGTGCCAGCAGCGTACGACAGGGGATGAGCAATCAGCCCCAGCATTTT

abundance: NA
j_gene: TRBJ1-5
d_gene: NA
v_gene: TRBV7-9
CDR3aa: CASSFGGAGGAYSNQPQHF
CDR3nt: TGTGCCAGCAGCTTCGGGGGGGCCGGGGGCGCGTATAGCAATCAGCCCCAGCATTTT

abundance: NA
j_gene: TRBJ2-1
d_gene: TRBD2
v_gene: TRBV12-5
CDR3aa: CASGLMGLAGGSYNEQFF
CDR3nt: TGTGCTAGTGGTTTGATGGGACTAGCGGGAGGGTCATACAATGAGCAGTTCTTC

abundance: NA
j_gene: TRBJ2-1
d_gene: NA
v_gene: TRBV20-1
CDR3aa: CSARTGVEQFF
CDR3nt: TGCAGTGCTAGAACGGGAGTTGAGCAGTTCTTC

abundance: NA
j_gene: TRBJ1-1
d_gene: NA
v_gene: TRBV19
CDR3aa: CASSTPPTGGFTEAFF
CDR3nt: TGTGCCAGTAGTACCCCTCCCACCGGGGGTTTCACTGAAGCTTTCTTT

abundance: few
j_gene: TRBJ2-5
d_gene: TRBD2
v_gene: TRBV6-2/TRBV6-3
CDR3aa: CASSPQPGLAGEGETQYF
CDR3nt: TGTGCCAGCAGCCCACAACCGGGACTAGCGGGAGAAGGGGAGACCCAGTACTTC

abundance: NA
j_gene: TRBJ2-3
d_gene: NA
v_gene: TRBV6-2/TRBV6-3
CDR3aa: CASSYSRVEPPTDTQYF
CDR3nt: TGTGCCAGCAGTTATTCGAGGGTCGAACCCCCCACAGATACGCAGTATTTT

abundance: NA
j_gene: TRBJ2-1
d_gene: TRBD2
v_gene: TRBV9
CDR3aa: CASSATYTGGNEQFF
CDR3nt: TGTGCCAGCAGCGCCACTTATACGGGGGGCAATGAGCAGTTCTTC

abundance: once
j_gene: TRBJ2-5
d_gene: TRBD2
v_gene: TRBV19
CDR3aa: CASSISSGQETQYF
CDR3nt: TGTGCCAGTAGTATTTCTAGCGGGCAAGAGACCCAGTACTTC

abundance: NA
j_gene: TRBJ2-3
d_gene: NA
v_gene: TRBV4-3
CDR3aa: CASSQVMWQSTDTQYF
CDR3nt: TGCGCCAGCAGCCAAGTAATGTGGCAGTCCACAGATACGCAGTATTTT

abundance: NA
j_gene: TRBJ2-3
d_gene: TRBD1
v_gene: TRBV28
CDR3aa: CASSPGQTVPTDTQYF
CDR3nt: TGTGCCAGCAGTCCGGGACAGACGGTTCCGACAGATACGCAGTATTTT

abundance: NA
j_gene: TRBJ2-3
d_gene: TRBD2
v_gene: TRBV4-3
CDR3aa: CASSPRLAGTPDTQYF
CDR3nt: TGCGCCAGCAGCCCCAGACTAGCGGGGACACCAGATACGCAGTATTTT

abundance: NA
j_gene: TRBJ1-6
d_gene: NA
v_gene: TRBV28
CDR3aa: CASSPVESMSSYNSPLHF
CDR3nt: TGTGCCAGCAGCCCCGTTGAGAGCATGAGCTCCTATAATTCACCCCTCCACTTT

abundance: NA
j_gene: TRBJ1-1
d_gene: NA
v_gene: TRBV19
CDR3aa: CASSKTAQNTEAFF
CDR3nt: TGTGCCAGTTCCAAGACAGCCCAGAACACTGAAGCTTTCTTT

abundance: NA
j_gene: TRBJ1-1
d_gene: NA
v_gene: TRBV11-3
CDR3aa: CASSLDLDSPWAEAFF
CDR3nt: TGTGCCAGCAGCTTAGATCTCGACTCACCTTGGGCTGAAGCTTTCTTT

abundance: NA
j_gene: TRBJ2-5
d_gene: TRBD1
v_gene: TRBV24-1
CDR3aa: CATGQGQTQYF
CDR3nt: TGTGCCACAGGACAGGGTCAGACCCAGTACTTC

abundance: NA
j_gene: TRBJ2-5
d_gene: TRBD2
v_gene: TRBV12-3/TRBV12-4
CDR3aa: CASTSGASETQYF
CDR3nt: TGTGCCAGCACCAGCGGGGCCTCGGAGACCCAGTACTTC

abundance: NA
j_gene: TRBJ2-5
d_gene: TRBD2
v_gene: TRBV3-1/TRBV3-2
CDR3aa: CASSQDLLAGGRETQYF
CDR3nt: TGTGCCAGCAGCCAAGATCTACTAGCGGGAGGCCGGGAGACCCAGTACTTC

abundance: NA
j_gene: TRBJ1-1
d_gene: TRBD1
v_gene: TRBV3-1/TRBV3-2
CDR3aa: CASSQVGQGAEAFF
CDR3nt: TGTGCCAGCAGCCAAGTGGGACAGGGCGCTGAAGCTTTCTTT

abundance: NA
j_gene: TRBJ2-5
d_gene: NA
v_gene: TRBV6-2/TRBV6-3
CDR3aa: CASSYSLRNPQETQYF
CDR3nt: TGTGCCAGCAGTTACTCTCTGCGGAACCCCCAAGAGACCCAGTACTTC